This entry lists 10 T cell receptor beta chains sequenced from one sample in a study of T cells in women clearing cervical HPV infection. Assay used: immunoSEQ multiplex PCR; TCRdb lists only in-frame clones, some missing. The repertoire table contains about 39,000 clones. Sequencing was performed on blood buffy coat. These receptors all come from a woman aged 18 to 69 with a cervical HPV16 infection that either progressed to CIN3+ or cleared (not recorded which).

In regard to this clone: Read data end 3 residues before the CDR3 end; the end is taken from the germline J gene. J is TRBJ2-5 and V is TRBV6-2 or TRBV6-3; D is uncertain. Between the trimmed V and J ends, which lost 8 bases and 0 bases, there was a span of 7 bases. The CDR3 covers 12 residues. Germline values: CDR1 MNHEY, CDR2 SVGEGT. The chain's CDR3 is CASSRDQETQYF. The DNA read from the CDR3 is TGTGCCAGCTCCAGAGACCAAGAGACC.

As concerns this clone: The DNA ends 3 residues before the CDR3 does, and the rest of the CDR3 is filled in from the germline J gene. This chain uses TRBV2 with TRBJ1-1; perhaps TRBD1 as D (5 bases). Germline V CDR1 and CDR2: SNHLY, FYNNEI. V was clipped by 4 bases and J by 6 bases, with 9 bases between them. The CDR3 length is 12 residues. CDR3 residues: CASSAQGPEAFF. The CDR3 DNA, read in part, is TGTGCCAGCAGTGCCCAGGGCCCTGAA.

As concerns this clone: Read data end 3 residues before the CDR3 end; the end is taken from the germline J gene. The chain uses TRBV24-1 and TRBJ2-7; 7 bases align to TRBD1. CDR1 KGHDR and CDR2 SFDVKD come from the germline V gene. This CDR3 spans 15 amino acids. V gave up 2 bases and J gave up 1 base; unmatched junction bases: 4. The DNA read from the CDR3 is TGTGCCACCAGTGATTCCGACAGGGTGTCCTACGAG. Residues: CATSDSDRVSYE. The CDR3 in its entirety is CATSDSDRVSYEQYF.

As concerns this clone: The CDR3 extends 3 residues past the end of the read, so its final part is completed from the germline J gene. The rearrangement joins TRBV5-1 to TRBJ2-7; 8 positions agree with TRBD2. The V gene's germline CDR1 is SGHRS and CDR2 YFSETQ. This CDR3 has 14 residues. V lost 2 bases, J lost 4 bases, and 5 bases stayed unmatched. The sequenced part of the CDR3 DNA is TGCGCCAGCAGCTTCGGTAGCGGGGCGTACGAG. Translation: CASSFGSGAYE. The whole CDR3 sequence is CASSFGSGAYEQYF. The variable domain in full, completed from reference TRBV5-1 and TRBJ2-7, reads KAGVTQTPRYLIKTRGQQVTLSCSPISGHRSVSWYQQTPGQGLQFLFEYFSETQRNKGNFPGRFSGRQFSNSRSEMNVSTLELGDSALYLCASSFGSGAYEQYFGPGTRLTVT.

Notes on this clone: The read ends 3 residues shy of where the CDR3 ends; the end is completed using the germline J gene. V and J are TRBV5-1 and TRBJ1-6, with a weak D call TRBD1 (5 bases). Trimming left V 0 bases short and J 10 bases short, with 14 bases between. The CDR3 is 15 amino acids. Germline lookup yields CDR1 SGHRS and CDR2 YFSETQ. CDR3 bases read: TGCGCCAGCAGCTTGGAGGATCAGGGAAGGTCACCC. It encodes CASSLEDQGRSP. The CDR3, in full, reads CASSLEDQGRSPLHF.

A remark on this clone: The CDR3 end lies 3 residues beyond the end of the read and is filled in from the germline J gene. The V and J genes are TRBV7-3 and TRBJ1-1; D may be TRBD1 (6 bases). Germline CDR1 reads SGHTA; CDR2 reads FQGTGA. The CDR3 spans 15 residues. V lost 5 bases to trimming and J lost 3 bases, with 16 bases between them. The CDR3 spells CASSQTGSPDTEAFF. Incomplete CDR3 DNA: TGTGCCAGCAGCCAAACAGGGTCCCCAGACACTGAA.

Regarding this clone: The CDR3 extends 3 residues past the end of the read, so its final part is completed from the germline J gene. V is TRBV7-6 and J is TRBJ2-7; D perhaps matches TRBD1 (5 bases). This CDR3 region has 14 residues. CDR1 is SGHVS and CDR2 is FNYEAQ in the germline V gene. Trimming pared 0 bases from V and 4 bases from J, leaving 10 bases between. CDR3: CASSLAPDSYEQYF. Partial CDR3 DNA: TGTGCCAGCAGCTTAGCGCCCGACAGTTACGAG.

A word on this clone: The read terminates 3 residues before the CDR3 end, so the remaining end is supplied by the germline J gene. The chain uses TRBV20-1 and TRBJ1-1; D might be TRBD1 (5 bases). The CDR3 extends over 14 amino acids. Trimming took 3 bases from V and 6 from J, leaving 17 bases between them. Germline V gene data show CDR1 as DFQATT and CDR2 as SNEGSKA (reference sequence). This CDR3 reads CSARRRVAGSEAFF. The DNA read from the CDR3 is TGCAGTGCTAGGCGCAGGGTTGCTGGGTCTGAA.

About this clone itself: The read ends 3 residues shy of where the CDR3 ends; the end is completed using the germline J gene. The V gene is TRBV5-1, the J gene TRBJ1-1; perhaps TRBD1 as D (6 bases). The V end was cut by 0 bases, the J end by 3 bases, with 15 bases between. The germline gives CDR1 SGHRS, CDR2 YFSETQ. CDR3 length equals 16 residues. CDR3 DNA (partial): TGCGCCAGCAGCTTGGAAGGGGGACACCTTCACACTGAA. Encoded protein: CASSLEGGHLHTE. The full CDR3 protein reads CASSLEGGHLHTEAFF.

As regards this clone: With the read ending 3 residues before the CDR3 end, the germline J gene is used to fill in that end. The gene calls are TRBV4-2 and TRBJ2-5; possible D gene TRBD1, 7 bases. The V and J ends lost 0 bases and 5 bases respectively, with 16 bases between them. The CDR3 covers 16 residues. The V gene's germline CDR1 is LGHNA and CDR2 YNFKEQ. The sequenced part of the CDR3 DNA is TGTGCCAGCAGCCAAGATCGAGGAGGGGGCGCGGAGACC. Amino acids: CASSQDRGGGAET. The entire CDR3 protein is CASSQDRGGGAETQYF.